A selection of T cell receptor beta chains follows, all from one sample in a study of sequential checkpoint blockade in melanoma. Produced via immunoSEQ multiplex PCR; TCRdb's table is partial and in-frame only. This table has 30,000 to 40,000 clones, 70% to 90% appearing once. The sample was CD8+ T cells sorted from blood (inferred from file names), taken from a patient given nivolumab and ipilimumab in sequence. The receptors originated from a human donor with melanoma. Each CDR3 is given with its conserved first and last residue. The order of the fields is V gene, D gene, J gene, clone size, CDR3 DNA, CDR3 protein. D genes are given only for firm matches. Clone size, where shown, is once, few, many, or a class for clones that have expanded.

>TRBV29-1|-|TRBJ2-4|-
TGCAGCGGCGGAGGGGGGGGGACCAAAAACATTCAGTACTTC
CSGGGGGTKNIQYF
>TRBV5-1|-|TRBJ1-5|once
TGCGCCAGCAGCAACAGCCCCAATCAGCCCCAGCATTTT
CASSNSPNQPQHF
>TRBV19|-|TRBJ2-5|-
TGTGCCAGTAGTCCGGGACTGTTCGGTGAGACCCAGTACTTC
CASSPGLFGETQYF
>TRBV7-9|TRBD1|TRBJ1-2|once
TGTGCCAGCAGCGGAGGGACAGGGGTTGAAGCTAACTATGGCTACACCTTC
CASSGGTGVEANYGYTF
>TRBV9|-|TRBJ2-3|once
TGTGCCAGCAGCGGTAGCGGATTTTCCACAGATACGCAGTATTTT
CASSGSGFSTDTQYF
>TRBV5-4|TRBD2|TRBJ2-7|-
TGTGCCAGCAGCTTGGAGCTAGCGGGAACACCCTACGAGCAGTACTTC
CASSLELAGTPYEQYF
>TRBV19|-|TRBJ2-5|-
TGTGCCAGTAGTACTCTCGGGGAGGAAGGGGAGACCCAGTACTTC
CASSTLGEEGETQYF
>TRBV28|-|TRBJ2-7|few
TGTGCCAGCAGTTCTCCCGGGGAGAAGTACGAGCAGTACTTC
CASSSPGEKYEQYF
>TRBV4-1|TRBD1|TRBJ2-7|-
TGCGCCAGCAGCCAAAATCTGGGACAGGCATACGAGCAGTACTTC
CASSQNLGQAYEQYF
>TRBV11-2|TRBD1|TRBJ2-3|-
TGTGCCAGCCTAGGCCAAACAGGGGCGATGGTAGATACGCAGTATTTT
CASLGQTGAMVDTQYF